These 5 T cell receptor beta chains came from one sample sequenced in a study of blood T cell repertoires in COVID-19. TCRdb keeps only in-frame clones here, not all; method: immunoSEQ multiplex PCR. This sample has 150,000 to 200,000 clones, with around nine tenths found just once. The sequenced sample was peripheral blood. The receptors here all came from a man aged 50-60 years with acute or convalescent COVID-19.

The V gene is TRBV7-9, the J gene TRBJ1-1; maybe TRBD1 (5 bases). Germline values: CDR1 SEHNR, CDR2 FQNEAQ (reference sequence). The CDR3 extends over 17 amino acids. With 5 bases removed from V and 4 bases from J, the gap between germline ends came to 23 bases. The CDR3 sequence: CASSTLTLGRLGTEAFF. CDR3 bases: TGTGCCAGCAGCACATTGACCCTGGGGCGGTTGGGCACTGAAGCTTTCTTT.

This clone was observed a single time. This chain's CDR3 is CASPASYEQYV. The CDR3 DNA is TGTGCCAGCCCCGCGAGCTACGAGCAGTACGTC. J is TRBJ2-7 and V is TRBV21-1; TRBD2, the D gene given by the table, was not confirmed from the DNA. TRBV21-1 is labeled a pseudogene. CDR3 length equals 11 residues.

The CDR3 region is CASSLGVMGQGAYEQYF. DNA for the CDR3: TGTGCCAGCAGCTTAGGCGTCATGGGACAGGGGGCCTACGAGCAGTACTTC. The genes are TRBV7-6 and TRBJ2-7; 11 bases map to TRBD1. The germline CDR1 and CDR2 sequences are SGHVS and FNYEAQ. This CDR3 contains 17 residues. The ends lost 1 base at V and 2 bases at J; junction bases unmatched: 7.

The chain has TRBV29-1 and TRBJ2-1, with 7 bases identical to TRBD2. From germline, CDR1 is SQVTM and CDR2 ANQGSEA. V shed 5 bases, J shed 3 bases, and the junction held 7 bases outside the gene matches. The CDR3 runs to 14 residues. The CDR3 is CSVQKTSFYNEQFF. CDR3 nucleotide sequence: TGCAGCGTTCAAAAGACTAGCTTCTACAATGAGCAGTTCTTC.

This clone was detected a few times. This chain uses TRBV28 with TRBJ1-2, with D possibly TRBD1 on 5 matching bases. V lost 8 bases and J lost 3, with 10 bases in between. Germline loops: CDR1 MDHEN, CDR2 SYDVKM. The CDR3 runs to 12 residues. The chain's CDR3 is CASSWGYYGYTF. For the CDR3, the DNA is TGTGCCAGCTCTTGGGGCTACTATGGCTACACCTTC.